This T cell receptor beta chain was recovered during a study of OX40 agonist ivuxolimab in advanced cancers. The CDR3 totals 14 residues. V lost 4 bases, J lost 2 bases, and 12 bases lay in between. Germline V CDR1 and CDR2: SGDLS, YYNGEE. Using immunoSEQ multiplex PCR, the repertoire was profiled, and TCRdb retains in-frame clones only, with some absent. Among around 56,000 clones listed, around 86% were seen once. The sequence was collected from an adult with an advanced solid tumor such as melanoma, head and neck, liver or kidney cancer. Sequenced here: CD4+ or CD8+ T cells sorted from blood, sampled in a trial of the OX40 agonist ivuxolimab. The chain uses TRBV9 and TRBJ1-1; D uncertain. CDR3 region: CASSPSVTNTEAFF. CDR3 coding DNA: TGTGCCAGCAGCCCATCGGTAACTAACACTGAAGCTTTCTTT.